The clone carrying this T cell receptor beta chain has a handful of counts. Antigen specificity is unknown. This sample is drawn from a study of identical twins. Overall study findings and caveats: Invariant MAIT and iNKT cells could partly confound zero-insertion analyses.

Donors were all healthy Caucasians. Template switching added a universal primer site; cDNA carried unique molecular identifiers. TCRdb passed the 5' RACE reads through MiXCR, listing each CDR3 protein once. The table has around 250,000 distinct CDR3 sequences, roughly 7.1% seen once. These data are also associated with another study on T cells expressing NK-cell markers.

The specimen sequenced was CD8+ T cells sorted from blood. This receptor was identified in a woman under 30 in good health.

The CDR3 bases are TGCGCCAGCAGCGACGAGACTAGCGGGGACACCGGGGAGCTGTTTTTT. Amino acids: CASSDETSGDTGELFF. The chain combines TRBV10-1 with TRBJ2-2, with 11 bases aligning to TRBD2. V shed 6 bases, J shed 3 bases, and the junction held 6 bases outside the gene matches. This CDR3 is built from 16 residues. The germline V gene encodes CDR1 WNHNN and CDR2 SYGVQD (reference sequence).